This TCR beta chain derives from a study of CD8+ T cells in alopecia areata. This clone was recorded a few times. V was clipped by 5 bases and J by 1 base, with 5 bases between them. CDR1 is GTSNPN and CDR2 is SVGIG in the germline V gene (reference sequence). The CDR3 extends over 12 amino acids. cDNA prepared by RNA extraction and subsequent reverse transcription served as the template for sequencing. Sequenced by immunoSEQ multiplex PCR; TCRdb stores in-frame clones only, minus some. The sample lists about 120,000 clones, about half occurring once. Treatment meaning: oral pan-JAK inhibitor, 5-10 mg twice daily. Separation by sorting yielded CD4+ and CD8+ T cells from PBMCs.

The starting material was CD4+ T cells sorted from blood, obtained at week 4, from a patient treated with tofacitinib. The chain recombines TRBV30 with TRBJ2-2; weak D call: TRBD2 (5 bases). The sequence derives from a human donor with alopecia areata. CDR3 residues: CAWGLNTGELFF. The CDR3 DNA sequence: TGTGCCTGGGGACTGAACACCGGGGAGCTGTTTTTT.